The rows below give T cell receptor beta chains drawn from one sample of a study of CD8+CD57+ T cells in acquired aplastic anemia. Each CDR3 protein gets one entry after TCRdb re-called the reads with MiXCR. The data show approximately 250,000 distinct CDR3 sequences, 82% seen once. What was sequenced was sorted CD4+, CD8+, or CD8+CD57+ T cells (not recorded which) from PBMCs. These TCRs come from a human donor with aplastic anemia. Each CDR3 is given without its conserved first and last residue.

J gene,V gene,CDR3 protein
TRBJ1-4,TRBV19,ASSIRTGTGTTTNEKLF
TRBJ1-6,TRBV7-9,ASSVDGGSPLH
TRBJ2-3,TRBV2,ASSDGTTGTDTLY
TRBJ1-2,TRBV10-3,AITGGTGDYGYT
TRBJ2-5,TRBV11-1,AGNWARETQY
TRBJ2-7,TRBV9,ASSLEGDVVYQQY
TRBJ2-1,TRBV19,ASMERGRYNEQF
TRBJ2-3,TRBV6-5,ASSFGTDTQY
TRBJ1-5,TRBV7-2,ASSYQRGLAGEQ
TRBJ1-1,TRBV7-9,ASSPGQGGGTEAF
TRBJ2-5,TRBV11-3,ASTRRTAKETQY
TRBJ2-5,TRBV15,PTSRRSDRETQY
TRBJ2-1,TRBV7-9,ASRLGYPGSEDEQF
TRBJ2-7,TRBV7-6,ASSLDFEGESYEQY
TRBJ1-1,TRBV7-9,ASSLQMTGNTEAF
TRBJ1-3,TRBV25-1,ASSPQGAGNTIY
TRBJ1-1,TRBV11-2,ASSAVQTQTEAF
TRBJ1-1,TRBV6-5,ASSYVQGEQGEAF
TRBJ2-7,TRBV5-5,ASSLGAVREQY
TRBJ2-3,TRBV7-8,ASSVAGGPDTQQY
TRBJ2-5,TRBV7-3,ASSPGLAGGSEQ
NA,TRBV19,ASSGLGISSNEQF
TRBJ2-7,TRBV6-5,ASSRNPGGPNTGELY
TRBJ1-2,TRBV7-9,ASSFEGRVGGYT
NA,TRBV15,ASSGAGRAYEQY
TRBJ2-7,TRBV10-2,ASSETGTPYEQY
TRBJ1-6,TRBV7-7,AVLWEAETQYLD
TRBJ2-7,TRBV11-3,ASSLVLTLSYEQY
TRBJ1-2,TRBV7-3,ASSSSGTWGETQYT
TRBJ2-5,TRBV9,AYEVAANHETQD
TRBJ2-7,TRBV2,ASSEQGTSREQY
TRBJ1-2,TRBV7-2,ASSWGGGPPEGYT
TRBJ2-7,TRBV11-3,ASSPLLADEQY
TRBJ1-2,TRBV15,ATSRDDGQGGYGYT
TRBJ2-7,TRBV9,ASSVGLRDYEQY
TRBJ2-7,TRBV7-8,ASSLVEGNDKQY